The rows below give T cell receptor beta chains drawn from one sample of a study of T cells expressing NK-cell markers. TCRdb derives one entry per CDR3 protein from the 5' RACE reads, leaving out DNA. This sample's table reports 500,000 to 600,000 distinct CDR3 sequences. The sequenced sample was blood T cells: a sorted CD56 or NKG2C T cell subset, CD4+ or CD8+ T cells, or bulk PBMC T cells (not recorded which). These TCRs come from a man aged 18 to 29 in good health. Each CDR3 is given with its conserved first and last residue.

V	J	CDR3
TRBV5-1	TRBJ1-6	CASSARSPNSPLHF
TRBV7-2	TRBJ2-5	CASSLALASTKETQYF
TRBV6-1	TRBJ2-2	CASSGQYPNTGELFF
TRBV10-3	TRBJ2-1	CAISPGPKEQFF
TRBV4-3	TRBJ2-7	CASSQDWAGGLDEQYF
TRBV5-1	TRBJ1-2	CASSGGGQMNGYTF
TRBV10-3	TRBJ2-5	CAISGGSTAGVGETQYF
TRBV20-1	TRBJ2-1	CSAMTGVGEQFF
TRBV29-1	TRBJ2-3	CSAEMLRKRGRGTDTQYF
TRBV6-1	TRBJ2-5	CARSPGQGNKTQYF
TRBV28	TRBJ1-5	CASSLRGLTVPHSNQPQHF
TRBV7-2	TRBJ1-4	CASSLGQGLANEKLFF
TRBV5-4	TRBJ2-1	CASSLEGAGGPRRQFF
TRBV6-5	TRBJ2-1	CASSYSRAGKNNEQFF
TRBV11-2	TRBJ2-7	CASSLREPQNSYEQYF
TRBV14	TRBJ2-1	CASSQELTSGSYNEQFF
TRBV15	TRBJ2-3	CATSRDTPIGTSGGRTDTQYF
TRBV27	TRBJ2-5	CASSLWSSSGSLETQYF
TRBV18	TRBJ1-1	CASSPLDRGEAFF
TRBV20-1	TRBJ2-1	CSASPATSGIFNNEQFF
TRBV7-9	TRBJ2-4	CASSSSSTGTRLYF
TRBV6-5	TRBJ2-1	CASSFVGTSSFEQFF
TRBV20-1	TRBJ2-3	CSARVMSGNTDTQYF
TRBV4-3	TRBJ2-1	CASSQIAGGPDNEQFF
TRBV5-1	TRBJ2-1	CASSLVLAGGLDNEQFF
TRBV6-1	TRBJ2-3	CASNPPGSDTQYF
TRBV5-6	TRBJ1-1	CASSWGPGSTEAFF
TRBV6-5	TRBJ2-3	CATVDSYTQYF
TRBV12-3/TRBV12-4	TRBJ2-4	CASSRTDPIDKNIQYF
TRBV5-1	TRBJ1-1	CASSPEGAKTNTEAFF
TRBV6-5	TRBJ2-1	CASSYQRGIHEQFF
TRBV20-1	TRBJ2-7	CSATGTGWGQYF
TRBV24-1	TRBJ1-5	CATSDLNTGDNQPQHF
TRBV27	TRBJ2-7	CASRGASGVSYEQYF
TRBV2	TRBJ2-7	CASSDGFDYEQYF
TRBV7-2	TRBJ2-5	CASSLDLLVPGTQYF
TRBV28	TRBJ2-1	CASSLLGEAQFF
TRBV28	TRBJ2-1	CASSSERVVVLLYNEQFF
TRBV11-2	TRBJ2-3	CASSARQGQTDTQYF
TRBV27	TRBJ2-1	CASSLVLTSSYNEQFF
TRBV29-1	TRBJ2-2	CSVGLAKAGELFF
TRBV12-3/TRBV12-4	TRBJ2-3	CASSFGKTTDTQYF
TRBV6-1	TRBJ1-3	CASSEAPGNTIYF
TRBV24-1	TRBJ2-3	CATSASWTGRSTDTQYF
TRBV10-3	TRBJ1-2	CAISESLTAKYGYTF
TRBV3-1	TRBJ2-4	CASSQASGRLNIQYF
TRBV29-1	TRBJ2-3	CSVPSGMGTDTQYF
TRBV4-2	TRBJ2-5	CASSSPLASGQETQYF
TRBV24-1	TRBJ2-3	CATSEKDRESTDTQYF
TRBV20-1	TRBJ2-5	CSAASHLTGGGGVGETQYF
TRBV6-1	TRBJ2-1	CASSERGRGNEQFF
TRBV2	TRBJ2-1	CASRDRVPYNEQFF
TRBV19	TRBJ2-1	CASSTSDSLGQFF